Listed below are T cell receptor beta chains from one sample, sequenced in a study of T-cell reconstitution after alpha-beta-depleted transplantation in children. TCRdb reprocessed the PCR reads via MiXCR and lists one record per CDR3 protein. The sample lists over 200,000 distinct CDR3 sequences, around 9.9% occurring once. Sequencing used PBMCs, obtained before TCRalphabeta/CD19-depleted stem cell transplant. The receptor set was obtained from a child in the first two years of life with acute myeloid leukemia, due to receive a stem cell transplant. CDR3s include the opening cysteine and the closing phenylalanine or tryptophan. Each record gives: D gene, V gene, J gene, CDR3 protein. A D gene is named only where the DNA matches it firmly.

TRBD2	TRBV7-7	TRBJ2-3	CASSLIAGLSTDTQYF
.	TRBV4-3	TRBJ2-6	CASSQGRQVGSGANVLTF
TRBD2	TRBV7-9	TRBJ2-1	CASSLGGLAGGNEQFF
.	TRBV20-1	TRBJ2-1	CSAGSGASPNNEQFF
TRBD2	TRBV11-2	TRBJ2-2	CASSEGLAGVSTGELFF
TRBD1	TRBV20-1	TRBJ1-2	CSAFPTGEVDGYTF
TRBD2	TRBV5-1	TRBJ2-7	CASSLWGLAEMRYEQYF
TRBD2	TRBV7-2	TRBJ2-3	CASSLGLREATDTQYF
TRBD1	TRBV7-3	TRBJ1-2	CASSPDRAAGYTF
TRBD2	TRBV5-1	TRBJ2-7	CASSLLSGGRYEQYF
TRBD1	TRBV12-3/TRBV12-4	TRBJ2-3	CASSLALGQGSTDTQYF
.	TRBV27	TRBJ2-1	CASSNPSVTYNEQFF
.	TRBV5-1	TRBJ2-1	CASSLERAYNEQFF
.	TRBV21-1	TRBJ2-1	CASGERGLRVVSSYNEQFF
TRBD1	TRBV11-2	TRBJ1-1	CASQHRGYEAFF
.	TRBV27	TRBJ1-5	CASSPQQPQHF
.	TRBV28	TRBJ1-4	CASSLRTANENLSF
.	TRBV20-1	TRBJ2-7	CSATGPTDWNYEQYF
.	TRBV30	TRBJ2-2	CAWSFYTGELFF
.	TRBV11-2	TRBJ2-3	CASSKRAGNTQYF
.	TRBV5-5	TRBJ2-7	CASSWDLPLGEQYF
.	TRBV5-5	TRBJ2-1	CASSRAGPGMGQFF
TRBD2	TRBV28	TRBJ2-2	CASTAGGTNTGELFF
.	TRBV2	TRBJ2-7	CASSEGGALDYEQYF
.	TRBV5-6	TRBJ2-2	CASSEMGRHNTGELFF
.	TRBV7-9	TRBJ1-1	CASSLGQFMNTEAFF
.	TRBV29-1	TRBJ1-1	CSVEGPIMNTEAFF
.	TRBV30	TRBJ1-1	CAWSGERRTEAFF
.	TRBV12-3/TRBV12-4	TRBJ2-7	CASSLEGTITWYEQYF
TRBD2	TRBV5-1	TRBJ2-2	CASSPPSGRAPNTGELFF
TRBD1	TRBV7-8	TRBJ1-5	CASSPSTGKFQPQHF
TRBD2	TRBV20-1	TRBJ2-3	CSVRTSVTDTQYF
.	TRBV5-1	TRBJ1-5	CASSLVPGGNQPQHF
.	TRBV3-1	TRBJ2-2	CASSQGGGQNTGELFF
TRBD2	TRBV29-1	TRBJ2-1	CSVGGGEFF
TRBD1	TRBV3-1	TRBJ2-7	CASSQRTGSIYEQYF
.	TRBV7-2	TRBJ1-2	CASSLVNGVDYGYTF
TRBD1	TRBV6-1	TRBJ2-3	CASSLWDRGSNTQYF
.	TRBV14	TRBJ2-1	CASSQARVGVPSYNEQFF
TRBD1	TRBV29-1	TRBJ1-2	CSVVPEQGARYGYTF
TRBD1	TRBV28	TRBJ2-2	CASSPTGDTGELFF
TRBD2	TRBV7-9	TRBJ2-5	CASSPRMLAGGYETQYF
.	TRBV5-1	TRBJ2-3	CASSLWVASTDTQYF
.	TRBV6-1	TRBJ2-1	CASSHTQGNEQFF
.	TRBV12-3/TRBV12-4	TRBJ1-1	CASSLRHQNTEAFF
.	TRBV4-2	TRBJ1-5	CASSQDGRNNQPQHF
.	TRBV20-1	TRBJ2-3	CSAPLPANPSPSTDTQYF
.	TRBV6-5	TRBJ2-3	CASSYSGGSVDTQYF
.	TRBV28	TRBJ2-7	CASSSPRDRGSYEQYF
TRBD2	TRBV10-2	TRBJ2-1	CASSEIGLAGVDEQFF
TRBD2	TRBV6-2/TRBV6-3	TRBJ2-5	CASSYSSGRETQYF
.	TRBV20-1	TRBJ2-1	CSARDWRRPPYNEQFF
.	TRBV20-1	TRBJ2-3	CSASVERGTDTQYF
.	TRBV6-2/TRBV6-3	TRBJ2-2	CASSSIPVFANTGELFF
TRBD1	TRBV12-3/TRBV12-4	TRBJ1-3	CASGQGARGGNTIYF
.	TRBV5-3	TRBJ2-1	CASSPAGPGMGQFF